This T cell receptor beta chain is from a study of cytomegalovirus exposure and HLA in healthy donors (TCRdb year 2017). For the wider study: According to a later analysis, the 120 or so validation repertoires were produced on the same platform as the 666 repertoires of the first cohort. The study combined high-throughput TCR immunosequencing, statistical association of individual TCRs with disease status, and machine learning to predict cytomegalovirus infection status. The study aimed to test whether signatures of past pathogen exposure could be identified by cataloging public T cell receptors. A separate validation cohort of about 110 different subjects was used in addition to the roughly 700-subject first cohort.

What the authors observed across the whole study: The classifier was reported to diagnose cytomegalovirus status with high specificity and sensitivity in both the original cohort and the validation cohort. The study listed over 150 TCR beta chains as associated with cytomegalovirus. Most TCR sequences were observed very rarely across donors, whereas some public TCRs were present in many individuals. A later analysis found that TCRs clustered in the first cohort also tended to co-occur in the approximately 120 validation repertoires, with 90% to 95% of cluster scores above 0. A few of the identified cytomegalovirus-associated TCR beta chains were confirmed in vitro to be specific for cytomegalovirus antigens. A later analysis had no HLA typing for the validation cohort, so co-occurrence there was scored across all 120 or so repertoires. The authors suggested that the approach could potentially be extended to other disease states and immunological phenotypes.

The receptor library was made with the immunoSEQ multiplex PCR assay. Per the original workflow: To diagnose cytomegalovirus status from the catalog of TCR beta chain sequences, a statistical classification framework was built. The clones in this table, taken by TCRdb from immuneACCESS, are in-frame only. Not every clone is retained; where verified, under half of the shortfall comes from an unresolved V gene, and the cause of the rest is unknown. The V and J calls and clone size were taken over from that table, and D and trimming were inferred from the DNA. The sample table contains roughly 190,000 clones; only one count was recorded for around nine tenths of them. Around 7.2% of the sample is in the top ten clones. The donors were included in the validation cohort of some 120 subjects, a group kept apart from the roughly 700-subject first cohort. Remarks on this clone: Its antigen specificity is not known. There are no base qualities to consult, and no much larger clone falls within one base.

In the germline V gene, CDR1 corresponds to SNHLY and CDR2 to FYNNEI. The CDR3, cysteine through phenylalanine, is 15 amino acids long. Just the 45-base CDR3 DNA is kept, in frame starting at base 1. Trimmed from V: 6 bases; trimmed from J: 1 base; junction bases lacking a gene match: 8. This sequence was found in a man younger than 45 in good health and CMV-seropositive. The sequencing sample was made of PBMCs. The sequence joins TRBV2 to TRBJ2-5; 7 central nucleotides agree with TRBD2. The CDR3 sequence is CASSQVGGVQETQYF. At the DNA level, the sequence is TGTGCCAGCAGCCAAGTTGGGGGGGTCCAAGAGACCCAGTACTTC.